One and the same sample provided the 15 T cell receptor beta chains below, sequenced in a study of T cells of healthy individuals. TCRdb re-called the 5' RACE reads with MiXCR, one entry per CDR3 protein. The sample consists of 50,000 to 55,000 distinct CDR3 sequences, about 15% of them appearing once. These receptors all come from a human donor in good health.

There are many counts of this clonotype. This sequence joins TRBV11-2 and TRBJ2-6; possibly TRBD2 for D (6 bases). Trimming shortened V by 0 bases and J by 1 base, and 7 bases separated the two germline ends. Germline V gene data show CDR1 as SGHAT and CDR2 as FQNNGV. The CDR3 has 16 amino acids. CDR3 amino acids: CASSLEGGSGANVLTF. The DNA of the CDR3 is TGTGCCAGCAGCTTAGAGGGGGGATCTGGGGCCAACGTCCTGACTTTC. The variable domain in full, with the rest retrieved from reference TRBV11-2 and TRBJ2-6, is EAGVAQSPRYKIIEKRQSVAFWCNPISGHATLYWYQQILGQGPKLLIQFQNNGVVDDSQLPKDRFSAERLKGVDSTLKIQPAKLEDSAVYLCASSLEGGSGANVLTFGAGSRLTVL.

This clonotype appeared a few times. This sequence joins TRBV7-2 and TRBJ2-2; TRBD2 aligns across 12 bases. Germline CDR1 is SGHTA and CDR2 is FQGNSA. The J segment lost 4 bases and the V segment lost 1 base, leaving 1 base of the junction unmatched. The CDR3 has 16 residues. Written as DNA, the CDR3 is TGTGCCAGCAGCTTAGAACTAGCGGGGGGCACCGGGGAGCTGTTTTTT. This gives the protein CASSLELAGGTGELFF. Combining the CDR3 with reference TRBV7-2 and TRBJ2-2 gives the whole variable domain GAGVSQSPSNKVTEKGKDVELRCDPISGHTALYWYRQSLGQGLEFLIYFQGNSAPDKSGLPSDRFSAERTGGSVSTLTIQRTQQEDSAVYLCASSLELAGGTGELFFGEGSRLTVL.

This clonotype was detected ten times or more. The chain couples TRBV12-3 or TRBV12-4 to TRBJ2-1; 7 bases agree with TRBD2. The CDR3 runs to 16 residues. V gave up 8 bases and J gave up 10 bases; unmatched junction bases: 20. As DNA, the CDR3 is TGTGCCAGCCGGGGGGTGGCGGGACCCTACCCCACCGAGCAGTTCTTC. This gives the protein CASRGVAGPYPTEQFF.

This clonotype was detected only a few times. The J gene is TRBJ2-7, the V gene TRBV6-2 or TRBV6-3, with 9 positions matching TRBD1. V was clipped by 7 bases and J by 5 bases; unmatched bases: 18. This CDR3 contains 17 residues. Germline V gene lookup returns CDR1 MNHEY and CDR2 SVGEGT. CDR3 DNA: TGTGCCAGCACCTCCGGGGCTACAGGGGGCTACGGCGACGAGCAGTACTTC. Translating gives CASTSGATGGYGDEQYF.

This clonotype was detected only a few times. The junction differs from germline at one of its ends, possibly a read error. The chain is built from TRBV28 and TRBJ1-2; D not certain. The germline CDR1 and CDR2 sequences are MDHEN and SYDVKM. The CDR3 covers 12 residues. The CDR3 loop reads CASSLLNYGYNF. The CDR3 nucleotides read TGTGCCAGCAGTTTACTGAACTATGGCTACAACTTC.

The chain recombines TRBV4-1 with TRBJ2-7; TRBD2 aligns across 10 bases. J lost 4 bases, V lost 2 bases, and 5 bases had no gene match. The V gene's germline CDR1 is MGHRA and CDR2 YSYEKL. The CDR3 spans 15 residues. CDR3 sequence: CASSQLLAGVYEQYF. The CDR3 DNA sequence: TGCGCCAGCAGCCAACTCCTAGCGGGGGTATACGAGCAGTACTTC.

This clonotype was found a few times. The chain carries TRBV20-1 and TRBJ2-1; no definite D call. V lost 0 bases and J 10 bases, leaving 13 bases between the germline ends. From germline, CDR1 is DFQATT and CDR2 SNEGSKA (reference sequence). The CDR3 runs 13 residues. In nucleotides, the CDR3 is TGCAGTGCTAGAGATACGAACGGCCTGGAGCAGTTCTTC. Translation: CSARDTNGLEQFF.

In this sample, this clonotype turned up a few times. The chain uses TRBV20-1 and TRBJ2-7; 8 positions match TRBD2. V lost 3 bases to trimming and J lost 4 bases; unmatched junction nucleotides: 8. CDR1 is DFQATT, CDR2 SNEGSKA, per germline (reference sequence). CDR3 size: 14 residues. The CDR3 loop is CSASREGRSYEQYF. DNA of the CDR3: TGCAGTGCTAGTCGGGAGGGCCGTTCATACGAGCAGTACTTC.

There are many counts of this clonotype. One end of the junction does not line up with germline, which may come from a read error. The J gene is TRBJ2-1, the V gene TRBV30; tentatively, D is TRBD2 (5 bases). This CDR3 is built from 12 residues. The germline V gene has CDR1 GTSNPN and CDR2 SVGIG (reference sequence). CDR3 amino acids: CAWLTGYNERFF. The CDR3 DNA reads as TGTGCCTGGCTCACGGGGTACAATGAGCGGTTCTTC.

This chain connects TRBV7-2 to TRBJ1-4; the D gene is possibly TRBD1 (5 bases). Deletions cut 4 bases from V and 0 bases from J, with 9 bases between. The CDR3 loop spans 15 amino acids. CDR1 SGHTA and CDR2 FQGNSA come from the germline V gene. The CDR3: CASSSGSATNEKLFF. The CDR3 bases are TGTGCCAGCAGCTCAGGGAGTGCAACTAATGAAAAACTGTTTTTT.

This clonotype was seen at least ten times. This chain joins TRBV24-1 and TRBJ2-1; D might be TRBD1 (5 bases). Trimming left V 8 bases short and J 6 bases short, with 13 bases between. The germline V gene has CDR1 KGHDR and CDR2 SFDVKD. This CDR3 has 13 residues. CDR3 protein: CATKAGISNEQFF. The CDR3 nucleotides read TGTGCCACCAAAGCAGGGATAAGCAATGAGCAGTTCTTC.

This clonotype was seen repeatedly, ten times or more. This chain uses TRBV25-1 with TRBJ2-3; D is perhaps TRBD1 (6 bases). The CDR3 has 14 residues. CDR1 and CDR2 (germline): MGHDK, SYGVNS. V shed 8 bases and J shed 0 bases, with 12 bases lying between them. In nucleotides, the CDR3 is TGTGCCAGCTCTGGACAGCCGAGCACAGATACGCAGTATTTT. It is translated as CASSGQPSTDTQYF.

The chain couples TRBV5-1 to TRBJ1-1, with TRBD1 as a possible D gene (6 bases). CDR1 and CDR2 from the germline V gene are SGHRS and YFSETQ. The CDR3 consists of 14 residues. Trimming cost V 0 bases and J 6 bases, with 12 bases left between them. The CDR3 nucleotides are TGCGCCAGCAGCTTGGGGCAGGGGTTGGCTGAAGCTTTCTTT. This gives the protein CASSLGQGLAEAFF.

V and J are TRBV6-1 and TRBJ1-5; possibly TRBD1 for D (6 bases). The CDR3 has 11 amino acids. Trimming left V 6 bases short and J 10 bases short, with 10 bases between. CDR1 and CDR2 from the germline V gene are MNHNS and SASEGT. In nucleotides, the CDR3 is TGTGCCAGCAGGCAGGGGAACCCCCAGCATTTT. It codes for CASRQGNPQHF.

This clonotype was counted many times. The CDR3 loop reads CASSWGRGTGYTF. The CDR3 DNA is TGTGCCAGCAGCTGGGGCAGGGGGACTGGCTACACCTTC. The V and J genes are TRBV27 and TRBJ1-2; 7 bases map to TRBD1. CDR3 length: 13 amino acids. Losses at the gene ends were 6 bases for V and 7 bases for J; bases not matched to a gene: 8. The germline V gene has CDR1 MNHEY and CDR2 SMNVEV (reference sequence).